This T cell receptor (beta chain) came from a study of blood T cell repertoires in COVID-19. Study-wide background: COVID-19 samples collected from the United States, Italy and Spain covered acute and convalescent phases. The analysed material was cDNA or gDNA that came from T cells, B-cell-depleted T cells, or PBMCs.

Original processing notes: Reference gene primer amplification gave nucleated cell count estimates. Profiling relied on immunoSEQ multiplex PCR, and the TCRdb table lists in-frame clones only, not all of them. V, J and clone size were drawn from that table, and D and trimming were deduced from the DNA. The sample shows about 350,000 clones, approximately 86% of them seen only once. This clone was found a few times. The Seattle patients, enrolled during active infection, were followed longitudinally. V was shortened by 1 base and J by 5 bases, with 21 bases between the two germline ends. Germline loops: CDR1 LGHNA, CDR2 YNFKEQ. The CDR3 totals 17 residues.

Sequencing was carried out using peripheral blood. This sequence joins TRBV4-2 and TRBJ2-7; D possibly corresponds to TRBD1 (7 bases). This TCR came from a man under 40 with COVID-19, enrolled during active disease. The CDR3 here is CASSQGPGQGGFNEQYF. The DNA of the CDR3 is TGTGCCAGCAGCCAAGGGCCAGGGCAGGGGGGATTTAACGAGCAGTACTTC.